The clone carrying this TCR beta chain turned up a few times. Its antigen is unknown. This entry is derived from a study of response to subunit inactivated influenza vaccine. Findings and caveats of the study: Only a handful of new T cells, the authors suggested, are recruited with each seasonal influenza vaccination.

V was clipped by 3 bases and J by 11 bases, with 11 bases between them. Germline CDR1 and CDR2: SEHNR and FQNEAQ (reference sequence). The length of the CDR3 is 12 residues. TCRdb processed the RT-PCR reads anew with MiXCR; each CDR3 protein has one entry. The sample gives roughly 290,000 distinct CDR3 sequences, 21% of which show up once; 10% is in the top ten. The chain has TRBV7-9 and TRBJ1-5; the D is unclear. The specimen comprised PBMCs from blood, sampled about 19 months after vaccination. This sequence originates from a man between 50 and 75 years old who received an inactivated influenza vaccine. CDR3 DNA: TGTGCCAGCAGCTTCGAGAAGGGCACCCAGCATTTT. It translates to CASSFEKGTQHF.